This T cell receptor beta chain was identified in a study of tissue T cells after allogeneic stem cell transplantation. Broader study findings: The patient cohort was small and clinically heterogeneous, with limited sampling depth. Tissue-detected TCR repertoire was only partly captured by blood and spleen T cells.

CDR3 sequences, V/J genes, frequencies and template counts came from survey-depth TCRbeta sequencing. Repertoires were generated with immunoSEQ multiplex PCR, while TCRdb's copy carries only in-frame clones and drops some. Altogether about 22,000 clones are present, 72% being singletons, with the ten largest covering 0.65% to 0.75%. Comment on this clone: Its antigen is undetermined. The genes are named according to mouse.

The sample was spleen. This receptor was obtained from a female BALB/c mouse in good health. The strain's MHC type: H2-d.

The CDR3 DNA, read in part, is TGTGCCAGCAGACGACTGGGGGGGACGGAAAACACCTTGTAC. Protein product: CASRRLGGTENTLY. The complete CDR3 protein is CASRRLGGTENTLYF. This chain uses TRBV19 with TRBJ2-4; 11 bases agree with TRBD2. The CDR3 extends 1 residue past the end of the read, so its final part is completed from the germline J gene. The CDR3 spans 15 residues. The germline gives CDR1 FNHDT, CDR2 SITEND (reference sequence). Germline trimming cut 5 bases from V and 4 bases from J; bases unmatched to any gene: 6.